These T cell receptor beta chains were read from a single sample in a study of T cells in Graves' hyperthyroidism and ophthalmopathy. MiXCR, run by TCRdb on the multiplex PCR reads, gives a single entry per CDR3 protein. The sample holds under 350,000 distinct CDR3 sequences; around 23% are singletons and the top ten take about 50%. The sequenced sample consisted of blood. The receptor set was obtained from a woman between 50 and 59 years old with Graves' hyperthyroidism. CDR3s include the opening cysteine and the closing phenylalanine or tryptophan. Each record gives: J gene, clone size, D gene, V gene, CDR3 DNA, CDR3 protein. The D gene is left open where the match is weak. Expanded clones get a size class; other rows say once, few or many, or leave the size out.

J gene: TRBJ2-5; clone size: few; D gene: .; V gene: TRBV20-1; CDR3 DNA: TGCAGTGCTCCCGTAGGCAGGACGTACCAAGAGACCCAGTACTTC; CDR3 protein: CSAPVGRTYQETQYF
J gene: TRBJ2-3; clone size: .; D gene: TRBD1; V gene: TRBV7-9; CDR3 DNA: TGTGCCAGCAGCTCCCCGAGGGGACAGAAGACAGATACGCAGTATTTT; CDR3 protein: CASSSPRGQKTDTQYF
J gene: TRBJ2-7; clone size: few; D gene: .; V gene: TRBV5-6; CDR3 DNA: TGTGCCAGCAGCTTGTTTGCCAGGGTTGGTTACGAGCAGTACTTC; CDR3 protein: CASSLFARVGYEQYF
J gene: TRBJ2-3; clone size: many; D gene: TRBD2; V gene: TRBV7-8; CDR3 DNA: TGTGCCAGCAGCTCCCTGGCGGGAGGGCCCTCAGATACGCAGTATTTT; CDR3 protein: CASSSLAGGPSDTQYF
J gene: TRBJ1-1; clone size: .; D gene: .; V gene: TRBV6-1; CDR3 DNA: TGTGCCAGCAGTGAAGTAGGAGGGTCTCGACGTTTCTTT; CDR3 protein: CASSEVGGSRRFF
J gene: TRBJ2-2; clone size: many; D gene: .; V gene: TRBV7-9; CDR3 DNA: TGTGCCAGCAGCTTAGTACAGGCGAACACCGGGGAGCTGTTTTTT; CDR3 protein: CASSLVQANTGELFF
J gene: TRBJ2-7; clone size: few; D gene: .; V gene: TRBV5-4; CDR3 DNA: TGTGCCAGCAGCTTGTTGCCAGCCACCGAGCAGTACTTC; CDR3 protein: CASSLLPATEQYF
J gene: TRBJ1-6; clone size: .; D gene: TRBD1; V gene: TRBV19; CDR3 DNA: TGTGCCAGTAGTTCGGACAGGGAAAATTCACCCCTCCACTTT; CDR3 protein: CASSSDRENSPLHF
J gene: TRBJ2-7; clone size: many; D gene: .; V gene: TRBV10-2; CDR3 DNA: TGCGCCAGCAGTCTCCACAGGGAGTCCTACGAGCAGTACTTC; CDR3 protein: CASSLHRESYEQYF
J gene: TRBJ2-1; clone size: .; D gene: TRBD1; V gene: TRBV29-1; CDR3 DNA: TGCAGCGTTGAGATCCGGGACAGGGGGGACCCTTACAATGAGCAGTTCTTC; CDR3 protein: CSVEIRDRGDPYNEQFF
J gene: TRBJ1-2; clone size: few; D gene: .; V gene: TRBV10-1; CDR3 DNA: TGCGCCAGCAATGCCGATGGCTACACCTTC; CDR3 protein: CASNADGYTF
J gene: TRBJ1-1; clone size: few; D gene: .; V gene: TRBV7-9; CDR3 DNA: TGTGCCAGCATCCCCCCAGGGCGGGTGAGGACTGAAGCTTTCTTT; CDR3 protein: CASIPPGRVRTEAFF
J gene: TRBJ1-1; clone size: few; D gene: .; V gene: TRBV19; CDR3 DNA: TGTGCCAGTAGTGGAGAGGTGCGGAACACTGAAGCTTTCTTT; CDR3 protein: CASSGEVRNTEAFF
J gene: TRBJ2-7; clone size: many; D gene: TRBD1; V gene: TRBV7-9; CDR3 DNA: TGTGCCAGCAGCTCAGCCGCGGGACAGGGTAGCGAGCAGTACTTC; CDR3 protein: CASSSAAGQGSEQYF
J gene: TRBJ2-1; clone size: many; D gene: .; V gene: TRBV28; CDR3 DNA: TGTGCCAGCCACCCCCCCAAGAACAATGAGCAGTTCTTC; CDR3 protein: CASHPPKNNEQFF
J gene: TRBJ2-2; clone size: .; D gene: .; V gene: TRBV29-1; CDR3 DNA: TGCAGCGTTCAGGGCCCAGGGGAGCTGTTTTTT; CDR3 protein: CSVQGPGELFF
J gene: TRBJ2-4; clone size: .; D gene: TRBD1; V gene: TRBV11-2; CDR3 DNA: TGTGCCAGCAGCTTAGTTGGGACAGGGGACGGCATTCAGTACTTC; CDR3 protein: CASSLVGTGDGIQYF
J gene: TRBJ2-1; clone size: many; D gene: TRBD2; V gene: TRBV12-3/TRBV12-4; CDR3 DNA: TGTGCCAGCAGTCAATCTACTAGCGGGTTAAACAATGAGCAGTTCTTC; CDR3 protein: CASSQSTSGLNNEQFF
J gene: TRBJ1-2; clone size: many; D gene: TRBD1; V gene: TRBV2; CDR3 DNA: TGTGCCAGCAGGAAGGACAGGGACTATGGCTACACCTTC; CDR3 protein: CASRKDRDYGYTF
J gene: TRBJ2-7; clone size: .; D gene: .; V gene: TRBV3-1; CDR3 DNA: TGTGCCAGCAGCCAAGATGTTCAATCTCGCGAGCAGTACTTC; CDR3 protein: CASSQDVQSREQYF
J gene: TRBJ2-7; clone size: .; D gene: .; V gene: TRBV6-2/TRBV6-3; CDR3 DNA: TGTGCCAGCAGTTACATATTGGGCAGGGCTTACGAGCAGTACTTC; CDR3 protein: CASSYILGRAYEQYF
J gene: TRBJ2-5; clone size: .; D gene: TRBD1; V gene: TRBV9; CDR3 DNA: TGTGCCAGCAGCGGATCCGGGACAGGTCAGACCCAGTACTTC; CDR3 protein: CASSGSGTGQTQYF
J gene: TRBJ2-5; clone size: .; D gene: TRBD2; V gene: TRBV7-9; CDR3 DNA: TGTGCCAGCAGCTTGCTAGCGGGAGAGACGGGCAAAGAGACCCAGTACTTC; CDR3 protein: CASSLLAGETGKETQYF
J gene: TRBJ2-1; clone size: few; D gene: TRBD2; V gene: TRBV11-2; CDR3 DNA: TGTGCCAGCAGCCGAAGGGGGAACACCGGGACTAGCGTATACAATGAGCAGTTCTTC; CDR3 protein: CASSRRGNTGTSVYNEQFF
J gene: TRBJ2-1; clone size: few; D gene: TRBD2; V gene: TRBV28; CDR3 DNA: TGTGCCAGCAGTGCCGGGACTAGCCTCTACAATGAGCAGTTCTTC; CDR3 protein: CASSAGTSLYNEQFF
J gene: TRBJ2-5; clone size: few; D gene: TRBD2; V gene: TRBV11-3; CDR3 DNA: TGTGCCAGCAGCTTAGAAGGGACTAGCGGGAGACGGGAGACCCAGTACTTC; CDR3 protein: CASSLEGTSGRRETQYF
J gene: TRBJ2-3; clone size: .; D gene: .; V gene: TRBV11-2; CDR3 DNA: TGTGCCAGCAGCCCCACTAGGGACACAGATACGCAGTATTTT; CDR3 protein: CASSPTRDTDTQYF
J gene: TRBJ2-3; clone size: few; D gene: TRBD2; V gene: TRBV7-8; CDR3 DNA: TGTGCCAGCAGCTTACGGTGGGTTGGCCGCGGGAGAACAGATACGCAGTATTTT; CDR3 protein: CASSLRWVGRGRTDTQYF
J gene: TRBJ2-7; clone size: many; D gene: TRBD2; V gene: TRBV5-5; CDR3 DNA: TGTGCCAGCAGCTTGGCGTCTAGCGGGTCGAGCTCCTACGAGCAGTACTTC; CDR3 protein: CASSLASSGSSSYEQYF
J gene: TRBJ2-3; clone size: many; D gene: .; V gene: TRBV5-1; CDR3 DNA: TGCGCCAGCAGCTTGTCGGGAGTTACAGATACGCAGTATTTT; CDR3 protein: CASSLSGVTDTQYF
J gene: TRBJ1-4; clone size: .; D gene: .; V gene: TRBV11-2; CDR3 DNA: TGTGCCAGCAGCTTACAGGGAACTAATGAAAAACTGTTTTTT; CDR3 protein: CASSLQGTNEKLFF
J gene: TRBJ1-6; clone size: few; D gene: .; V gene: TRBV5-6; CDR3 DNA: TGTGCCAGCAGCTTTTGGGGGTCCGGCTCACCCCTCCACTTT; CDR3 protein: CASSFWGSGSPLHF
J gene: TRBJ2-1; clone size: many; D gene: TRBD2; V gene: TRBV5-1; CDR3 DNA: TGCGCCAGCAGCTTGGATCTAGCGGGAGATGAGCAGTTCTTC; CDR3 protein: CASSLDLAGDEQFF
J gene: TRBJ2-7; clone size: many; D gene: TRBD1; V gene: TRBV6-2/TRBV6-3; CDR3 DNA: TGTGCCAGCAGTAACCACAGGGGGAGCTACGAGCAGTACTTC; CDR3 protein: CASSNHRGSYEQYF
J gene: TRBJ1-5; clone size: .; D gene: .; V gene: TRBV5-6; CDR3 DNA: TGTGCCAGCAGCACCCGGAGGCCCGAGCGATATAGCAATCAGCCCCAGCATTTT; CDR3 protein: CASSTRRPERYSNQPQHF
J gene: TRBJ2-1; clone size: .; D gene: .; V gene: TRBV5-6; CDR3 DNA: TGTGCCAGCAGCTTGCTTAGGGAGCAGTTCTTC; CDR3 protein: CASSLLREQFF
J gene: TRBJ2-3; clone size: many; D gene: .; V gene: TRBV2; CDR3 DNA: TGTGCCAGCAGTGACTGGGGAGGGGGAACAGATACGCAGTATTTT; CDR3 protein: CASSDWGGGTDTQYF
J gene: TRBJ2-1; clone size: .; D gene: TRBD1; V gene: TRBV24-1; CDR3 DNA: TGTGCCACCAGTGATCGAACCCGGGACAGGGGAAGGCATGAGCAGTTCTTC; CDR3 protein: CATSDRTRDRGRHEQFF
J gene: TRBJ2-3; clone size: many; D gene: TRBD2; V gene: TRBV10-3; CDR3 DNA: TGTGCCATCAGTGACGAACTGGAGACTAGCGGGGCACCAGATACGCAGTATTTT; CDR3 protein: CAISDELETSGAPDTQYF
J gene: TRBJ2-5; clone size: .; D gene: TRBD2; V gene: TRBV9; CDR3 DNA: TGTGCCAGCAGCGTAGGGGTGACTAGCGGGGCGGGGACCCAGTACTTC; CDR3 protein: CASSVGVTSGAGTQYF
J gene: TRBJ1-1; clone size: many; D gene: .; V gene: TRBV20-1; CDR3 DNA: TGCAGTGCAACCGGGACCCCGAACGCTGAAGCTTTCTTT; CDR3 protein: CSATGTPNAEAFF
J gene: TRBJ1-3; clone size: many; D gene: .; V gene: TRBV6-2/TRBV6-3; CDR3 DNA: TGTGCCAGCAGTCCAGTGGGACGCTCTGGAAACACCATATATTTT; CDR3 protein: CASSPVGRSGNTIYF
J gene: TRBJ2-7; clone size: many; D gene: TRBD2; V gene: TRBV11-3; CDR3 DNA: TGTGCCAGCAGCTTAGGGGATCGCGGGAGCCCTCGGGAGCAGTACTTC; CDR3 protein: CASSLGDRGSPREQYF
J gene: TRBJ1-1; clone size: few; D gene: .; V gene: TRBV6-1; CDR3 DNA: TGTGCATGTCAAAGGGGGGGCAGTACTGAAGCTTTCTTT; CDR3 protein: CACQRGGSTEAFF
J gene: TRBJ1-1; clone size: .; D gene: .; V gene: TRBV24-1; CDR3 DNA: TGTGCCACCAGTGATGGGAAAAAGAACACTGAAGCTTTCTTT; CDR3 protein: CATSDGKKNTEAFF
J gene: TRBJ1-6; clone size: .; D gene: .; V gene: TRBV5-4; CDR3 DNA: TGTGCCAGCAGCTTGGCGGTCGGGGGCGCGGGAAAGTCACCCCTCCACTTT; CDR3 protein: CASSLAVGGAGKSPLHF
J gene: TRBJ1-5; clone size: many; D gene: .; V gene: TRBV9; CDR3 DNA: TGTGCCAGCAGCGTTTCGGGGAACAACAATCAGCCCCAGCATTTT; CDR3 protein: CASSVSGNNNQPQHF
J gene: TRBJ1-4; clone size: .; D gene: .; V gene: TRBV15; CDR3 DNA: TGTGCCACCAGCAGATCCCTGGGGGCGGGAGCCCTGAAACTGTTTTTT; CDR3 protein: CATSRSLGAGALKLFF
J gene: TRBJ2-1; clone size: many; D gene: .; V gene: TRBV6-1; CDR3 DNA: TGTGCCAGCAGTGAGGGAACAGGGAATGAGCAGTTCTTC; CDR3 protein: CASSEGTGNEQFF
J gene: TRBJ2-7; clone size: few; D gene: .; V gene: TRBV25-1; CDR3 DNA: TGTGCCAGCAGTGGGGCCCGAAAGCAGTACTTC; CDR3 protein: CASSGARKQYF
J gene: TRBJ2-1; clone size: many; D gene: TRBD1; V gene: TRBV7-2; CDR3 DNA: TGTGCCAGCAGTGATCACAGGGGCGAGCAGTTCTTC; CDR3 protein: CASSDHRGEQFF
J gene: TRBJ2-2; clone size: many; D gene: .; V gene: TRBV2; CDR3 DNA: TGTGCCAGCAGCTTTCGGCAAGCTAACACCGGGGAGCTGTTTTTT; CDR3 protein: CASSFRQANTGELFF
J gene: TRBJ1-1; clone size: many; D gene: .; V gene: TRBV30; CDR3 DNA: TGTGCCTGGCGCCCCAGCTTCATGAACACTGAAGCTTTCTTT; CDR3 protein: CAWRPSFMNTEAFF
J gene: TRBJ1-2; clone size: many; D gene: .; V gene: TRBV4-1; CDR3 DNA: TGCGCCAGCAGCCAAGACTCAGGGTGGTATGGCTACACCTTC; CDR3 protein: CASSQDSGWYGYTF
J gene: TRBJ2-2; clone size: few; D gene: .; V gene: TRBV4-1; CDR3 DNA: TGCGCCAGCAGCCAACAGAGGGGGGAGCTGTTTTTT; CDR3 protein: CASSQQRGELFF
J gene: TRBJ2-1; clone size: few; D gene: .; V gene: TRBV9; CDR3 DNA: TGTGCCAGCAGCGTCGGGAATACCTACAATGAGCAGTTCTTC; CDR3 protein: CASSVGNTYNEQFF
J gene: TRBJ1-5; clone size: .; D gene: .; V gene: TRBV11-2; CDR3 DNA: TGTGCCAGCAGCTTAGCAGGGGTTGAAAATCAGCCCCAGCATTTT; CDR3 protein: CASSLAGVENQPQHF
J gene: TRBJ1-2; clone size: many; D gene: TRBD1; V gene: TRBV30; CDR3 DNA: TGTGCCTGGAAGACCGGGACAGGGAACAACTATGGCTACACCTTC; CDR3 protein: CAWKTGTGNNYGYTF
J gene: TRBJ2-7; clone size: many; D gene: TRBD1; V gene: TRBV7-2; CDR3 DNA: TGTGCCAGCAGTCGCTCACAGGGGAGCTCCTACGAGCAGTACTTC; CDR3 protein: CASSRSQGSSYEQYF